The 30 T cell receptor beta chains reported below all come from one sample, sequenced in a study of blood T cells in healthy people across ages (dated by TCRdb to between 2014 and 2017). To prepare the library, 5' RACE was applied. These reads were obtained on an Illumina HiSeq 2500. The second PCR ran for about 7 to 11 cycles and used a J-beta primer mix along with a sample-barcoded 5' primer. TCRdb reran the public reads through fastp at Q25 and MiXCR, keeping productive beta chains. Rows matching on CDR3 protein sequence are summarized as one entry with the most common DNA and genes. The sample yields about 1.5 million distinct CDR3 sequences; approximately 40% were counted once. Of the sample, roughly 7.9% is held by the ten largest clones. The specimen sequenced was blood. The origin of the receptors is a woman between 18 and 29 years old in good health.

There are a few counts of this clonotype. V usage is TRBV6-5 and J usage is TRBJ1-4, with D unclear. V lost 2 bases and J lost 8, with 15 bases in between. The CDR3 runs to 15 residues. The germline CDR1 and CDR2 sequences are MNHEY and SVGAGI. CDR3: CASSYGSLAGEKLFF. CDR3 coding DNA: TGTGCCAGCAGTTACGGCTCTCTTGCGGGGGAAAAACTGTTTTTT.

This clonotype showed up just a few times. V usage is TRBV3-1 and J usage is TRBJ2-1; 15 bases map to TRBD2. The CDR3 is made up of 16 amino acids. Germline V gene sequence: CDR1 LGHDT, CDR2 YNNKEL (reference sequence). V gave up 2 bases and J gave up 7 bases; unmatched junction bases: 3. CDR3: CASSQRGLAGGNEQFF. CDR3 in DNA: TGTGCCAGCAGCCAAAGGGGACTAGCGGGAGGTAATGAGCAGTTCTTC.

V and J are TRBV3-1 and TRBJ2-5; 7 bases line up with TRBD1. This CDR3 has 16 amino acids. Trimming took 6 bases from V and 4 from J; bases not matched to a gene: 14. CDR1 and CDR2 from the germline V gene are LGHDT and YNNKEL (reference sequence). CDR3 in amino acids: CASRVAGTDLRETQYF. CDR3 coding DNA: TGTGCCAGCAGAGTGGCCGGGACAGACCTAAGAGAGACCCAGTACTTC.

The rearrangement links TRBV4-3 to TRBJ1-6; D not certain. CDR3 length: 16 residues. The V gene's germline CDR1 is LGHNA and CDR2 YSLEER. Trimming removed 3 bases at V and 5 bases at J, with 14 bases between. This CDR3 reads CASSHTDTTNNSPLHF. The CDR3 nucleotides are TGCGCCAGCAGCCACACAGATACAACGAATAATTCACCCCTCCACTTT.

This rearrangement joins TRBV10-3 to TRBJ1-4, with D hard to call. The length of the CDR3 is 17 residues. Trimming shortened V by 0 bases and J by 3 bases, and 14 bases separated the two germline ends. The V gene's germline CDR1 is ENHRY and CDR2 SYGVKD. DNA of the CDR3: TGTGCCATCAGTGAGTCTCCAAGTAATCTCCCTAATGAAAAACTGTTTTTT. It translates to CAISESPSNLPNEKLFF.

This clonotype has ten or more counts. In DNA, the CDR3 is TGTGCCAGCAGCCAAACCTGGGGACAGACCCACTACGAGCAGTACTTC. This codes for CASSQTWGQTHYEQYF. The chain combines TRBV4-2 with TRBJ2-7; 7 nucleotides align to TRBD1. Germline-derived CDR1 and CDR2 are LGHNA and YNFKEQ. CDR3 length: 16 residues. V lost 2 bases, J lost 3 bases, and 10 bases stayed unmatched.

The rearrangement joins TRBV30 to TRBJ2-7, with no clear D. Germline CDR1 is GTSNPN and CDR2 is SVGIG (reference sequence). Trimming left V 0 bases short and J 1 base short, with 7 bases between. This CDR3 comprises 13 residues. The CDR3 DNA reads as TGTGCCTGGAGTGTTGGACCGTCCTACGAGCAGTACTTC. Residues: CAWSVGPSYEQYF.

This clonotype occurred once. CDR3 loop: CSAKGLASYEQYF. CDR3 DNA sequence: TGCAGTGCTAAAGGACTAGCGTCCTACGAGCAGTACTTC. This chain joins TRBV20-1 and TRBJ2-7; TRBD2 matches 9 bases. The CDR3 has 13 residues. CDR1 DFQATT and CDR2 SNEGSKA come from the germline V gene (reference sequence). Trimming took 4 bases from V and 1 from J; bases not matched to a gene: 2.

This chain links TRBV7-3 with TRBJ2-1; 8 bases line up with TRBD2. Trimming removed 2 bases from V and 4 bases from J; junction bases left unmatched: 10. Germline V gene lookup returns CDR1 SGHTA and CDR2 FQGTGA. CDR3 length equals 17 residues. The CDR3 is CASSLGSPGGVYNEQFF. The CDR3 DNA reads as TGTGCCAGCAGCTTAGGTAGTCCCGGGGGGGTGTACAATGAGCAGTTCTTC.

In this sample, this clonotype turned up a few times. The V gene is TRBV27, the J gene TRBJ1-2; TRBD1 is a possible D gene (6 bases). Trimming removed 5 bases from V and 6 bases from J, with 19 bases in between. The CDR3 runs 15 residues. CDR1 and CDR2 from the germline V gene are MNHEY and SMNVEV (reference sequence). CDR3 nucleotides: TGTGCCAGCAGTCCACGGACAGCCCCGGCAGATGGCTACACCTTC. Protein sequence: CASSPRTAPADGYTF.

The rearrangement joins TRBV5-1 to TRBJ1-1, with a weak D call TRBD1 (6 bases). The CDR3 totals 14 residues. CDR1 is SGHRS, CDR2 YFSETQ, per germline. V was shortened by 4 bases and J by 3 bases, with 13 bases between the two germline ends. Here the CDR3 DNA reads TGCGCCAGCAGCCCCGAAGGGGGGGACACTGAAGCTTTCTTT. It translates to CASSPEGGDTEAFF.

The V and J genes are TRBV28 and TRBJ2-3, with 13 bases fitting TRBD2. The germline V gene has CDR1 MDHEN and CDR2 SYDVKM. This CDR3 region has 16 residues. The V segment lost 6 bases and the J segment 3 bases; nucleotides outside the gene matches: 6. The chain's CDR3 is CASRPRTSGGTDTQYF. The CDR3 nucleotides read TGTGCCAGCAGGCCGCGGACTAGCGGGGGTACAGATACGCAGTATTTT.

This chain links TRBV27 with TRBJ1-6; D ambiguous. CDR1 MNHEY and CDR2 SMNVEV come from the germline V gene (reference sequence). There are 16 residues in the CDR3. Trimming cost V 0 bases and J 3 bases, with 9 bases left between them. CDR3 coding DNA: TGTGCCAGCAGTTTATCCCCGAGTAACTATAATTCACCCCTCCACTTT. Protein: CASSLSPSNYNSPLHF.

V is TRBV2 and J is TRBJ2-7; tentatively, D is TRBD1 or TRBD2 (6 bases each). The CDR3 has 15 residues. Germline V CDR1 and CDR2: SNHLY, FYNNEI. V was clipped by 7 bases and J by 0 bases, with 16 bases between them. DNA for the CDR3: TGTGCCAGCACCCCCAGAGGGGGGTTCTCCTACGAGCAGTACTTC. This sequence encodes CASTPRGGFSYEQYF.

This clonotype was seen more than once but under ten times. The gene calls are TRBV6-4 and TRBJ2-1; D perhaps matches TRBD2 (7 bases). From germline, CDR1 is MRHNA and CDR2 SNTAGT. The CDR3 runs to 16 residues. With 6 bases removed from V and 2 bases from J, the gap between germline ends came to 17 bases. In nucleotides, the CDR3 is TGTGCCAGCAGCCCGTTAGGGGGGGACACCTACAATGAGCAGTTCTTC. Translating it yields CASSPLGGDTYNEQFF.

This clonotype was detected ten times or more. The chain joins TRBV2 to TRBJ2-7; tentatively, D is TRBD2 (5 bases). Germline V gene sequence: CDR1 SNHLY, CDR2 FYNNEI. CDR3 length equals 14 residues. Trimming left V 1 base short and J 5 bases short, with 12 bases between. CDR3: CASSEVASLNEQYF. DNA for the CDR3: TGTGCCAGCAGTGAAGTGGCTAGCTTAAACGAGCAGTACTTC.

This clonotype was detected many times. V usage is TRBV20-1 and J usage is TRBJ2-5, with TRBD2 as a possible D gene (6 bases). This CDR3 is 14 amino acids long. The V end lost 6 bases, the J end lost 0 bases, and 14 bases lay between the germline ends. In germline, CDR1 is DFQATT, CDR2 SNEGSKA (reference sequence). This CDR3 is CSAPFGGYQETQYF. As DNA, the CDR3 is TGCAGTGCCCCCTTTGGGGGGTACCAAGAGACCCAGTACTTC.

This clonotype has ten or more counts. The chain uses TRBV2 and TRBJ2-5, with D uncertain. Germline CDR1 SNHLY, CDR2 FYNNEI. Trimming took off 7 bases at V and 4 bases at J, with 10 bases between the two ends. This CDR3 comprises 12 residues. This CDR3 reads CASKVSIETQYF. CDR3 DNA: TGTGCCAGCAAGGTCTCAATAGAGACCCAGTACTTC.

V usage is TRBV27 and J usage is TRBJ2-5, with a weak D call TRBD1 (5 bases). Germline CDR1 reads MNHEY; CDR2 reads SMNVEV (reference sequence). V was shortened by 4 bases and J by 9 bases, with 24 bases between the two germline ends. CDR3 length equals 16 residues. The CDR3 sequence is CASSSQPPGAKSAQYF. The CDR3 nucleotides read TGTGCCAGCAGTTCCCAACCTCCTGGGGCCAAGAGCGCCCAGTACTTC.

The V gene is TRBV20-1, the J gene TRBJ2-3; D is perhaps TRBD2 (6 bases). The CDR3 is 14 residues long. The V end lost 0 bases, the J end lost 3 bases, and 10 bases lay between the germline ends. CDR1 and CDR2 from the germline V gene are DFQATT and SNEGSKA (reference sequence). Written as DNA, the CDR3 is TGCAGTGCTAGAGACGGGGGAAATACAGATACGCAGTATTTT. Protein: CSARDGGNTDTQYF.

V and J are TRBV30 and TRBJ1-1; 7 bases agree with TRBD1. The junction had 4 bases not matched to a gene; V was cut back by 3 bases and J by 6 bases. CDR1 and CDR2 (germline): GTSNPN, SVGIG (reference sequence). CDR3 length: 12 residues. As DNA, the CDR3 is TGTGCCTGGAGGGACAGGTGGGCTGAAGCTTTCTTT. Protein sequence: CAWRDRWAEAFF. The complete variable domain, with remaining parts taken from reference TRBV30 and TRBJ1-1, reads SQTIHQWPATLVQPVGSPLSLECTVEGTSNPNLYWYRQAAGRGLQLLFYSVGIGQISSEVPQNLSASRPQDRQFILSSKKLLLSDSGFYLCAWRDRWAEAFFGQGTRLTVV.

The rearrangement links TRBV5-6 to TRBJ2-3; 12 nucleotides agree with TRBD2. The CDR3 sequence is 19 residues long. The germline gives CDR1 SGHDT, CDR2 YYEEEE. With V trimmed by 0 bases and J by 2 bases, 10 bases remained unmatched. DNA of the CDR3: TGTGCCAGCAGCTTGGACGGCGGGCTAGCGGGGGGGCTCACAGATACGCAGTATTTT. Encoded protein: CASSLDGGLAGGLTDTQYF.

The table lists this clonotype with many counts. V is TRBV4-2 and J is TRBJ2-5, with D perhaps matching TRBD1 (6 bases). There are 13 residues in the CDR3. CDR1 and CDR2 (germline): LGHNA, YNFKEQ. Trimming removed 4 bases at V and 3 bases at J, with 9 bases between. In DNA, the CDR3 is TGTGCCAGCAGCCTCCAGGGGAAAGAGACCCAGTACTTC. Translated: CASSLQGKETQYF.

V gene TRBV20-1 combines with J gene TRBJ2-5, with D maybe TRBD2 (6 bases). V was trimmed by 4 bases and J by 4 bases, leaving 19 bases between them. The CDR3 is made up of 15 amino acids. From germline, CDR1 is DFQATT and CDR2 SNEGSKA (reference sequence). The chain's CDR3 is CSANPASEVLETQYF. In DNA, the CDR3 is TGCAGTGCTAACCCCGCTAGCGAAGTACTAGAGACCCAGTACTTC.

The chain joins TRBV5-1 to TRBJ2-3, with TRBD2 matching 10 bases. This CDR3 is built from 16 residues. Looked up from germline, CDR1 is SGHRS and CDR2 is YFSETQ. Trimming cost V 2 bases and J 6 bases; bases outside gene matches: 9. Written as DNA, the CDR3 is TGCGCCAGCAGCTTCTGGACTAGCGGTAGTGGGGATACGCAGTATTTT. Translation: CASSFWTSGSGDTQYF.

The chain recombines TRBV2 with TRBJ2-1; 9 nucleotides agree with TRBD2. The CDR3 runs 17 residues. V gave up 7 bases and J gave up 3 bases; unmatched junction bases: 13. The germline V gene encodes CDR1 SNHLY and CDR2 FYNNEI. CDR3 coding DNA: TGTGCCAGCACCGATTTAGAGACTAGCGGAATCTACAATGAGCAGTTCTTC. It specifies CASTDLETSGIYNEQFF.

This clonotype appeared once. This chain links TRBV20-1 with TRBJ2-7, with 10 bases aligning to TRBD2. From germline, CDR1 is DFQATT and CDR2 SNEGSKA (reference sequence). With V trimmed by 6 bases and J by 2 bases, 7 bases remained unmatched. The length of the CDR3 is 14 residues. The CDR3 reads CSAQGTSAAYEQYF. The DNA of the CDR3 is TGCAGTGCCCAAGGGACTAGCGCTGCCTACGAGCAGTACTTC.

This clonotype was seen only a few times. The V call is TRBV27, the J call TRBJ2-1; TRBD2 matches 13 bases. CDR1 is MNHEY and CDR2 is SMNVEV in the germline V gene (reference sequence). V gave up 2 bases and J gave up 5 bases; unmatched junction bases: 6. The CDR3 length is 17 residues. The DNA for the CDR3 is TGTGCCAGCAGTTTACGGACTAGCGGGGGCTTTAACAATGAGCAGTTCTTC. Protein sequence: CASSLRTSGGFNNEQFF.

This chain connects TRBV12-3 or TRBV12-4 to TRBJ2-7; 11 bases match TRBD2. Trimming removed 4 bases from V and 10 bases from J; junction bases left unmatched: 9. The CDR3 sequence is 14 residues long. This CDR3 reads CASSSSGGPGAQYF. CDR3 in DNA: TGTGCCAGCAGTTCTAGCGGGGGGCCTGGGGCCCAGTACTTC.

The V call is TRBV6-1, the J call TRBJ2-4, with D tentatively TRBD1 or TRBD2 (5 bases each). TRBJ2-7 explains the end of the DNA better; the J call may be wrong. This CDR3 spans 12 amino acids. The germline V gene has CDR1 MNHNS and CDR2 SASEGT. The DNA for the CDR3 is TGTGCCAGCAGTGAATTGGGGGACGAGCAGTACTTC. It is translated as CASSELGDEQYF.